One TCR beta chain is described in this entry. Its specificity is unknown. Healthy HIV-negative adults without recent acute infections or vaccinations served as donors. Donors, without exception, were Caucasian adults residing in Nashville, Tennessee. These data come from a study of shared clonotypes between healthy human individuals. The study's findings and limits: When naive CD4 clonotypes were compared across a few donors, 5% to 5.5% were shared. Apart from blood, nothing was sampled; tissue repertoires likely differ.

V was pared by 1 base and J by 0 bases, with 13 bases between. The CDR3 loop spans 16 amino acids. From germline, CDR1 is SGHDT and CDR2 YYEEEE. The table came from immunoSEQ multiplex PCR; TCRdb's copy has only in-frame clones and leaves some out. Counted here are about 1 million clones, about four fifths occurring once; the ten biggest clones make up more than 0.5%. This TCR was sampled from a young man in good health. Some clones in this sample may be carry-over from other donors' samples. This chain links TRBV5-6 with TRBJ1-1, with D perhaps TRBD1 (5 bases). Sequencing input: memory CD4+ T cells from PBMCs. Subset of the sample: CD45RA-negative fraction. CDR3 protein: CASSLWNRGLNTEAFF. DNA for the CDR3: TGTGCCAGCAGCTTGTGGAATCGGGGCCTGAACACTGAAGCTTTCTTT.